These 26 T cell receptor beta chains were sequenced from one sample in a study of cytotoxic CD8 clonotypes in ibrutinib-treated CLL. TCRdb keeps only in-frame clones here, not all; method: immunoSEQ multiplex PCR. The sample lists 35,000 to 45,000 clones, approximately 51% seen once, with 15% to 20% in the top ten. The sequencing here drew on PBMCs, taken before ibrutinib treatment. The receptor source for this set is a human donor with chronic lymphocytic leukemia.

This clone has only a few counts. This chain connects TRBV28 to TRBJ2-1; D remains unclear. Trimming shortened V by 6 bases and J by 6 bases, and 15 bases separated the two germline ends. The CDR3 covers 14 residues. Germline CDR1 is MDHEN and CDR2 is SYDVKM. CDR3 nucleotides: TGTGCCAGCAGCCTCCTCTTTCGGCCCAATGAGCAGTTCTTC. It yields the protein CASSLLFRPNEQFF.

This rearrangement joins TRBV5-1 to TRBJ2-7; D possibly corresponds to TRBD1 (7 bases). V was pared by 4 bases and J by 0 bases, with 14 bases between. The length of the CDR3 is 15 residues. Germline V gene sequence: CDR1 SGHRS, CDR2 YFSETQ. The CDR3 nucleotides are TGCGCCAGCAGCGGAGGGGGCGCCGGCTCCTACGAGCAGTACTTC. Translated, it gives CASSGGGAGSYEQYF.

A few counts support this clone. The chain recombines TRBV10-3 with TRBJ1-1, with 7 nucleotides matching TRBD1. Trimming removed 0 bases from V and 0 bases from J; junction bases left unmatched: 4. Germline V CDR1 and CDR2: ENHRY, SYGVKD. This CDR3 contains 16 residues. The CDR3 sequence is CAISESHRGMNTEAFF. Here the CDR3 DNA reads TGTGCCATCAGTGAGTCCCACAGGGGAATGAACACTGAAGCTTTCTTT.

There are a few counts of this clone. The chain carries TRBV21-1 and TRBJ1-5. TRBV21-1 is a known pseudogene. The CDR3 contains 15 residues. The CDR3 protein is CASSNSGDELQPQHF. DNA of the CDR3: TGTGCCAGCAGCAATTCCGGGGACGAATTACAGCCCCAGCATTTT.

This clone has a handful of counts. The chain couples TRBV9 to TRBJ2-3; either TRBD1 or TRBD2 may supply D (5 bases each). Germline V gene lookup returns CDR1 SGDLS and CDR2 YYNGEE. The CDR3 runs to 16 residues. V was shortened by 4 bases and J by 2 bases, with 17 bases between the two germline ends. In DNA form, the CDR3 reads TGTGCCAGCAGCTCCTGGGACGGATCTATCACAGATACGCAGTATTTT. The encoded protein is CASSSWDGSITDTQYF.

V is TRBV7-6 and J is TRBJ2-2; D call uncertain. The germline V gene encodes CDR1 SGHVS and CDR2 FNYEAQ. This CDR3 contains 15 residues. V gave up 1 base and J gave up 5 bases, with 11 bases separating them. The CDR3 region has the DNA TGTGCCAGCAGCTTAGAGGTATTACCGACCGGGGAGCTGTTTTTT. This encodes CASSLEVLPTGELFF.

This clone has only a few counts. The CDR3 region is CASSQDLTGSIYGYTF. In DNA form, the CDR3 reads TGTGCCAGCAGCCAAGATCTTACAGGCTCCATCTATGGCTACACCTTC. The V and J genes are TRBV4-2 and TRBJ1-2; D may be TRBD1 (5 bases). This CDR3 spans 16 amino acids. The germline V and J ends were trimmed by 0 bases and 4 bases, with 15 bases remaining between them. Germline CDR1 and CDR2: LGHNA and YNFKEQ.

This clone was found a few times. J is TRBJ1-5 and V is TRBV27; TRBD1 might be the D (6 bases). The V gene lost 2 bases and the J gene lost 6 bases, with 11 bases spanning the gap. CDR3 size: 14 residues. Germline CDR1 is MNHEY and CDR2 is SMNVEV (reference sequence). The CDR3 DNA sequence: TGTGCCAGCAGTTTAATGGGGGCCGGTCAGCCCCAGCATTTT. Amino acids: CASSLMGAGQPQHF.

This sequence joins TRBV11-2 and TRBJ1-2; D is uncertain. Looked up from germline, CDR1 is SGHAT and CDR2 is FQNNGV. Between the trimmed V and J ends, which lost 0 bases and 1 base, there was a span of 15 bases. The CDR3 length is 17 residues. CDR3 sequence: CASSLDRAGGINYGYTF. Written as DNA, the CDR3 is TGTGCCAGCAGCTTAGATCGGGCCGGAGGAATTAACTATGGCTACACCTTC.

The rearrangement links TRBV5-1 to TRBJ2-3; 8 nucleotides line up with TRBD2. CDR1 and CDR2 from the germline V gene are SGHRS and YFSETQ. CDR3 length: 17 residues. The junction had 12 bases not matched to a gene; V was cut back by 2 bases and J by 4 bases. CDR3 residues: CASSFLFRGGLADTQYF. For the CDR3, the DNA is TGCGCCAGCAGCTTTTTGTTTCGCGGGGGGTTGGCAGATACGCAGTATTTT.

The chain links TRBV15 to TRBJ2-6; weak D call: TRBD1 (6 bases). Germline V gives CDR1 LNHNV, CDR2 YYDKDF (reference sequence). V lost 0 bases and J 0 bases, leaving 9 bases between the germline ends. The CDR3 spans 17 residues. CDR3 region: CATSRDQGGSGANVLTF. CDR3 sequence (DNA): TGTGCCACCAGCAGAGATCAAGGGGGCTCTGGGGCCAACGTCCTGACTTTC.

In its sample, this clone was seen a few times. The J gene is TRBJ2-5, the V gene TRBV27, with 8 bases fitting TRBD1. J gave up 5 bases and V 5 bases, and 7 bases lay outside the gene matches. The germline CDR1 and CDR2 sequences are MNHEY and SMNVEV (reference sequence). This CDR3 spans 14 amino acids. The CDR3 region is CASSRTGMQETQYF. The DNA of the CDR3 is TGTGCCAGCAGTAGGACAGGGATGCAGGAGACCCAGTACTTC.

This clone was detected only a few times. V and J are TRBV30 and TRBJ2-3; 9 nucleotides line up with TRBD2. The germline V gene encodes CDR1 GTSNPN and CDR2 SVGIG (reference sequence). V shed 3 bases, J shed 5 bases, and the junction held 6 bases outside the gene matches. CDR3 length equals 14 residues. The CDR3 loop reads CAWRASGALDTQYF. CDR3 bases: TGTGCCTGGAGAGCTAGCGGGGCATTAGATACGCAGTATTTT.

J is TRBJ2-7 and V is TRBV6-6; D not resolved. Germline CDR1 reads MNHNY; CDR2 reads SVGAGI (reference sequence). This CDR3 has 10 residues. Trimming cost V 8 bases and J 2 bases, with 4 bases left between them. CDR3 amino acids: CASGAYEQYF. CDR3 in DNA: TGTGCCAGCGGAGCCTACGAGCAGTACTTC.

The gene calls are TRBV19 and TRBJ2-7, with D possibly being TRBD2 (5 bases). CDR3 length: 16 residues. Deletions cut 2 bases from V and 0 bases from J, with 14 bases between. In germline, CDR1 is LNHDA, CDR2 SQIVND (reference sequence). CDR3 protein: CASSITGNPHSYEQYF. CDR3 bases: TGTGCCAGTAGTATAACCGGGAACCCTCACTCCTACGAGCAGTACTTC.

The chain carries TRBV9 and TRBJ1-1; a weak D match, TRBD1 (6 bases). The germline V and J ends were trimmed by 0 bases and 8 bases, with 23 bases remaining between them. Germline values: CDR1 SGDLS, CDR2 YYNGEE. This CDR3 region has 17 residues. This CDR3 reads CASSVGPDDHRASEAFF. The CDR3 nucleotides read TGTGCCAGCAGCGTAGGTCCCGATGATCACAGGGCCAGCGAAGCTTTCTTT.

The chain employs TRBV6-5 and TRBJ1-2; 7 bases align to TRBD1. This CDR3 is 16 amino acids long. The V segment lost 0 bases and the J segment 5 bases; nucleotides outside the gene matches: 9. Per germline, CDR1 MNHEY and CDR2 SVGAGI. In nucleotides, the CDR3 is TGTGCCAGCAGTTACTCGAGTGCAGGGGGATTGTATGGCTACACCTTC. This encodes CASSYSSAGGLYGYTF.

V gene TRBV9 combines with J gene TRBJ2-7; possibly TRBD1 for D (8 bases). The ends were cut back, 3 bases at V and 3 bases at J, with 16 bases in the middle. Germline CDR1 SGDLS, CDR2 YYNGEE. The CDR3 totals 15 residues. DNA of the CDR3: TGTGCCAGCAGCGGCGGGGGACAGGAATACTACGAGCAGTACTTC. Protein: CASSGGGQEYYEQYF. The complete variable domain, with remaining parts taken from reference TRBV9 and TRBJ2-7, reads DSGVTQTPKHLITATGQRVTLRCSPRSGDLSVYWYQQSLDQGLQFLIQYYNGEERAKGNILERFSAQQFPDLHSELNLSSLELGDSALYFCASSGGGQEYYEQYFGPGTRLTVT.

Written as DNA, the CDR3 is TGTGCCGCTCGCGGGGAGGGTGATACGCAGTATTTT. This sequence encodes CAARGEGDTQYF. The chain joins TRBV10-3 to TRBJ2-3; 7 nucleotides agree with TRBD2. The J segment lost 6 bases and the V segment lost 11 bases, leaving 8 bases of the junction unmatched. This CDR3 spans 12 amino acids. CDR1 ENHRY and CDR2 SYGVKD come from the germline V gene.

This chain links TRBV4-1 with TRBJ1-4; D is perhaps TRBD1 (5 bases). Trimming stripped 6 bases from V and 10 bases from J, with 21 bases between. Germline CDR1 and CDR2: MGHRA and YSYEKL. The CDR3 loop spans 15 amino acids. CDR3 amino acids: CASSHTRDGRGKLFF. DNA for the CDR3: TGCGCCAGCAGTCATACCCGGGACGGTCGGGGAAAACTGTTTTTT.

V usage is TRBV4-2 and J usage is TRBJ1-1; D gene ambiguous. V lost 1 base to trimming and J lost 7 bases, with 13 bases between them. Germline CDR1 LGHNA, CDR2 YNFKEQ. There are 14 residues in the CDR3. In DNA form, the CDR3 reads TGTGCCAGCAGCCAAGTCGAACCCATCCATGAAGCTTTCTTT. It is translated as CASSQVEPIHEAFF.

This clone was counted a few times. The V and J genes are TRBV25-1 and TRBJ1-6; D unresolved. Trimming removed 3 bases from V and 2 bases from J, with 8 bases in between. CDR1 is MGHDK, CDR2 SYGVNS, per germline. CDR3 length equals 15 residues. CDR3 region: CASSDGGTYNSPLHF. Written as DNA, the CDR3 is TGTGCCAGCAGTGATGGCGGCACCTATAATTCACCCCTCCACTTT.

The V gene is TRBV5-4, the J gene TRBJ1-3; unclear D gene. CDR3 length equals 16 residues. Germline V gives CDR1 SGHNT, CDR2 YYREEE (reference sequence). Trimming cost V 4 bases and J 0 bases, with 14 bases left between them. In DNA form, the CDR3 reads TGTGCCAGCAGCCTAAATGGACGAGCCTCTGGAAACACCATATATTTT. It encodes CASSLNGRASGNTIYF.

This chain connects TRBV6-5 to TRBJ2-7; D not certain. V was cut by 5 bases and J by 4 bases, with 6 bases left in between. This CDR3 has 11 amino acids. Germline values: CDR1 MNHEY, CDR2 SVGAGI. CDR3 residues: CASSVDYEQYF. CDR3 nucleotide sequence: TGTGCCAGCAGTGTCGATTACGAGCAGTACTTC.

The chain uses TRBV29-1 and TRBJ2-1; weak D call: TRBD2 (6 bases). CDR3 length: 17 amino acids. V lost 3 bases, J lost 6 bases, and 24 bases lay in between. Germline V gene data show CDR1 as SQVTM and CDR2 as ANQGSEA. The CDR3 sequence: CSVETLWGGATRNEQFF. The CDR3 nucleotides are TGCAGCGTTGAGACCCTTTGGGGCGGGGCGACTCGCAATGAGCAGTTCTTC.

The rearrangement links TRBV25-1 to TRBJ2-1; 7 bases map to TRBD2. The trim removed 5 bases at V and 1 base at J, leaving 5 bases unmatched. Germline V gene data show CDR1 as MGHDK and CDR2 as SYGVNS. This CDR3 contains 15 residues. The CDR3 is CASSQRGVSYNEQFF. The CDR3 DNA sequence: TGTGCCAGCAGTCAGCGGGGAGTATCCTACAATGAGCAGTTCTTC.